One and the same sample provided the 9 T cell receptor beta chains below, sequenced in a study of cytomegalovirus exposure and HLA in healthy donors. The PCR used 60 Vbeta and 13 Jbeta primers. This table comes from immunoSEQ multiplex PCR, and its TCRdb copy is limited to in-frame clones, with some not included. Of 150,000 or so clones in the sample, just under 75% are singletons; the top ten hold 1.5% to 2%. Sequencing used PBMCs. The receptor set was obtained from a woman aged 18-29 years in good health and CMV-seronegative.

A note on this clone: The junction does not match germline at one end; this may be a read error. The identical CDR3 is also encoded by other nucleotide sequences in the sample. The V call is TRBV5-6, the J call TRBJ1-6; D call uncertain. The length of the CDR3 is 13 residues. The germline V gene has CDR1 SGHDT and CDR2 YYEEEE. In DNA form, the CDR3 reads TGTGCCAGCAGCTTCCGTTATAATTCGCCCCTCCACTTT. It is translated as CASSFRYNSPLHF. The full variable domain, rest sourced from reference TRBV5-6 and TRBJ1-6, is DAGVTQSPTHLIKTRGQQVTLRCSPKSGHDTVSWYQQALGQGPQFIFQYYEEEERQRGNFPDRFSGHQFPNYSSELNVNALLLGDSALYLCASSFRYNSPLHFGNGTRLTVT.

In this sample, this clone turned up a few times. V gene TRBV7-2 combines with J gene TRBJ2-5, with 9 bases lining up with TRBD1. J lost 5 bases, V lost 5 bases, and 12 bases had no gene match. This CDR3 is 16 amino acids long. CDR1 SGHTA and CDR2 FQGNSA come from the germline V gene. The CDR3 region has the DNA TGTGCCAGCAGCCTGGCCGGGACAGGGTTCTGGGAGACCCAGTACTTC. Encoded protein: CASSLAGTGFWETQYF.

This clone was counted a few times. CDR3 loop: CASSLRDSAGYTF. The CDR3 DNA reads as TGTGCCAGCAGCCTCCGGGACAGTGCTGGCTACACCTTC. The chain carries TRBV7-2 and TRBJ1-2; TRBD1 agrees at 7 bases. Germline V gene sequence: CDR1 SGHTA, CDR2 FQGNSA. With 5 bases clipped from V and 7 bases from J, the junction kept 7 bases outside the gene matches. CDR3 length: 13 amino acids. The whole variable domain, filled in from reference TRBV7-2 and TRBJ1-2, reads GAGVSQSPSNKVTEKGKDVELRCDPISGHTALYWYRQSLGQGLEFLIYFQGNSAPDKSGLPSDRFSAERTGGSVSTLTIQRTQQEDSAVYLCASSLRDSAGYTFGSGTRLTVV.

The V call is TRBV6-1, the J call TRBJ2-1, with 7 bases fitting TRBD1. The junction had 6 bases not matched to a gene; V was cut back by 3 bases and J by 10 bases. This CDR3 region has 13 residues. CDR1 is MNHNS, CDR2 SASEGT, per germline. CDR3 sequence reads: CASSDYTGAEQFF. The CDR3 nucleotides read TGTGCCAGCAGTGATTATACAGGGGCCGAGCAGTTCTTC.

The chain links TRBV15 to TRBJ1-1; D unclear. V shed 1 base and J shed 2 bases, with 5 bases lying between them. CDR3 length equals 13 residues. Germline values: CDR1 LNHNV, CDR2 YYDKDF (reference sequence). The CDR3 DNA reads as TGTGCCACCAGCAGAGGAGGAAACACTGAAGCTTTCTTT. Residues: CATSRGGNTEAFF. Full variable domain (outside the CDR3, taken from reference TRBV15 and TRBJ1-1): DAMVIQNPRYQVTQFGKPVTLSCSQTLNHNVMYWYQQKSSQAPKLLFHYYDKDFNNEADTPDNFQSRRPNTSFCFLDIRSPGLGDTAMYLCATSRGGNTEAFFGQGTRLTVV.

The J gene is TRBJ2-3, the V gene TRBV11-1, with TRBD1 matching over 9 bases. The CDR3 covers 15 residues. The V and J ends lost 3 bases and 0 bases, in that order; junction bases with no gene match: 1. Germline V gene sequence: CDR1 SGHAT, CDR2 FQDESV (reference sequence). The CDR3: CASSLGQGSTDTQYF. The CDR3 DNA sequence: TGTGCCAGCAGCTTGGGACAGGGAAGCACAGATACGCAGTATTTT.

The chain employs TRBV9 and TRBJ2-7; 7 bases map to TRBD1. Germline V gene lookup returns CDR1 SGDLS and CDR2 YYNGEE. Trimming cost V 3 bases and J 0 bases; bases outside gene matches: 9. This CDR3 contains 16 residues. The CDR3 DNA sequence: TGTGCCAGCAGCGCATCTGACAGGGTAGGCTCCTACGAGCAGTACTTC. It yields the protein CASSASDRVGSYEQYF.

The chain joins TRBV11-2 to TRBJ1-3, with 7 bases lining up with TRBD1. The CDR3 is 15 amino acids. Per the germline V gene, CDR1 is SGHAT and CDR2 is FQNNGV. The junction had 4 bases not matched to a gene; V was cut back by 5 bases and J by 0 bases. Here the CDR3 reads CASSPGTASGNTIYF. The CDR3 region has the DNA TGTGCCAGCAGCCCCGGGACAGCCTCTGGAAACACCATATATTTT. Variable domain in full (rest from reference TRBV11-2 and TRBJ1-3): EAGVAQSPRYKIIEKRQSVAFWCNPISGHATLYWYQQILGQGPKLLIQFQNNGVVDDSQLPKDRFSAERLKGVDSTLKIQPAKLEDSAVYLCASSPGTASGNTIYFGEGSWLTVV.

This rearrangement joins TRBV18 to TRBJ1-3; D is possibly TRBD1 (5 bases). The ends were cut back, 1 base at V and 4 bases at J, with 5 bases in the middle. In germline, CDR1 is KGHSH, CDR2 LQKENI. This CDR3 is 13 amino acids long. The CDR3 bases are TGTGCCAGCTCACCACAGGGGGGAAACACCATATATTTT. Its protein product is CASSPQGGNTIYF.